This T cell receptor beta chain emerged from a study of cytomegalovirus exposure and HLA in healthy donors. General study results and limits: Earlier analysis yielded a pattern in which most TCR beta V segments were productive about 90% or about 30% of the time. Some highly shared sequence variants likely arose as a pipeline artifact.

With regard to this clone: Its antigen is as yet unknown.

The PCR ran on 60 Vbeta and 13 Jbeta primers. The protocol was immunoSEQ multiplex PCR, while the TCRdb copy is restricted to in-frame clones and leaves out a portion. The table has roughly 110,000 clones, over 60% seen once. Germline-derived CDR1 and CDR2 are DFQATT and SNEGSKA (reference sequence). The CDR3 spans 10 residues. V was pared by 4 bases and J by 7 bases, with 5 bases between. Sequencing was carried out using PBMCs. The source of this sequence is a woman aged 25 to 45 in good health and CMV-seronegative. The genes are TRBV20-1 and TRBJ2-1; no definite D call. This chain's CDR3 is CSATRNEQFF. The CDR3 DNA is TGCAGTGCTACCCGGAATGAGCAGTTCTTC.